This T cell receptor beta chain was identified in a study of T cell responses to AZD1222 COVID-19 vaccine. Study-wide results and limits: Along spike, vaccine-associated CD4 TCRs were found throughout, with dominance at 160-218 and 743-854.

Clones were read by immunoSEQ multiplex PCR, and TCRdb kept only the in-frame ones, dropping some. The sample lists about 53,000 clones, less than 85% occurring once. V gave up 6 bases and J gave up 0 bases; unmatched junction bases: 7. This CDR3 comprises 16 residues. CDR1 MDHEN and CDR2 SYDVKM come from the germline V gene. Regarding this clone: Its antigen is undetermined.

This rearrangement joins TRBV28 to TRBJ1-5, with 8 positions matching TRBD1. The sequenced sample was peripheral blood, obtained on day 0 of AZD1222 vaccination. This TCR derives from an adult in good health. The CDR3 loop is CASRIPQGGSNQPQHF. CDR3 in DNA: TGTGCCAGCAGAATCCCACAGGGGGGTAGCAATCAGCCCCAGCATTTT.